A single sample gave rise to the 27 T cell receptor beta chains below, sequenced in a study of STAT3 mutations in large granular lymphocyte leukemia. Study-wide results and limits: In T-cell large granular lymphocyte leukemia, about half of patients showed multiple immunodominant subclonotypes.

Data came from immunoSEQ multiplex PCR; TCRdb stores just in-frame clones and leaves some out. Found here are tens of thousands of clones, approximately 86% of them singletons; the top ten hold roughly 13%. The antigens of these receptors remain unknown. The sample comprised peripheral blood mononuclear cells. These receptors all come from a man in his fifties or sixties with T-cell large granular lymphocyte leukemia. Some clones in this sample may be carry-over from other donors' samples.

J is TRBJ2-2 and V is TRBV5-1; D is uncertain. The length of the CDR3 is 15 residues. CDR1 SGHRS and CDR2 YFSETQ come from the germline V gene. The V end lost 1 base, the J end lost 4 bases, and 11 bases lay between the germline ends. The CDR3 loop reads CASSLTQSGTGELFF. The CDR3 coding sequence is TGCGCCAGCAGCTTGACCCAGTCCGGCACCGGGGAGCTGTTTTTT.

CDR3 coding DNA: TGTGCCAGCTCTCCCAGCCAGGGGAAGAACACCGGGGAGCTGTTTTTT. Its translation: CASSPSQGKNTGELFF. V and J are TRBV18 and TRBJ2-2, with D tentatively TRBD1 (6 bases). This CDR3 has 16 amino acids. Trimming left V 6 bases short and J 1 base short, with 15 bases between. Germline V gene data show CDR1 as KGHSH and CDR2 as LQKENI. Full variable domain (outside the CDR3, taken from reference TRBV18 and TRBJ2-2): NAGVMQNPRHLVRRRGQEARLRCSPMKGHSHVYWYRQLPEEGLKFMVYLQKENIIDESGMPKERFSAEFPKEGPSILRIQQVVRGDSAAYFCASSPSQGKNTGELFFGEGSRLTVL.

The V call is TRBV7-2, the J call TRBJ2-7, with D perhaps being TRBD1 or TRBD2 (5 bases each). The CDR3 extends over 18 amino acids. Looked up from germline, CDR1 is SGHTA and CDR2 is FQGNSA. V shed 4 bases and J shed 3 bases, with 25 bases lying between them. The CDR3 nucleotides are TGTGCCAGCAGCTCCCCAGGGAGCACGAAGCAACGTGACTACGAGCAGTACTTC. It translates to CASSSPGSTKQRDYEQYF.

This rearrangement joins TRBV4-3 to TRBJ2-1; weak D call: TRBD2 (5 bases). The CDR3 has 19 amino acids. Trimming pared 4 bases from V and 0 bases from J, leaving 22 bases between. Germline V gene sequence: CDR1 LGHNA, CDR2 YSLEER. CDR3 coding DNA: TGCGCCAGCAGCCCAGGCCCTGGGAGTGGCGGAGGCTCCTACAATGAGCAGTTCTTC. Its translation is CASSPGPGSGGGSYNEQFF.

In this sample, this clone turned up once. V is TRBV11-2 and J is TRBJ2-7; perhaps D is TRBD1 or TRBD2 (6 bases each). Looked up from germline, CDR1 is SGHAT and CDR2 is FQNNGV. V was trimmed by 5 bases and J by 6 bases, leaving 11 bases between them. The CDR3 totals 12 residues. This chain's CDR3 is CASSRGRLEQYF. Written as DNA, the CDR3 is TGTGCCAGCAGCCGGGGGCGGCTCGAGCAGTACTTC.

This chain connects TRBV5-5 to TRBJ2-1, with 14 bases that match TRBD2. CDR3 size: 15 residues. CDR1 and CDR2 (germline): SGHKS, YYEKEE (reference sequence). V dropped 4 bases and J dropped 6; count of bases not matched to a gene: 3. Here the CDR3 reads CASSPTSGRANEQFF. The CDR3, as DNA: TGTGCCAGCAGCCCGACTAGCGGGAGGGCCAATGAGCAGTTCTTC. The full variable domain, in which reference TRBV5-5 and TRBJ2-1 provide the parts outside the CDR3, is DAGVTQSPTHLIKTRGQQVTLRCSPISGHKSVSWYQQVLGQGPQFIFQYYEKEERGRGNFPDRFSARQFPNYSSELNVNALLLGDSALYLCASSPTSGRANEQFFGPGTRLTVL.

This chain links TRBV5-6 with TRBJ1-2, with 9 nucleotides matching TRBD1. Germline loops: CDR1 SGHDT, CDR2 YYEEEE. The CDR3 is made up of 15 amino acids. With V trimmed by 4 bases and J by 6 bases, 10 bases remained unmatched. CDR3 in DNA: TGTGCCAGCAGCGGGACAGGGAGTGTCGCGGATGGCTACACCTTC. It yields the protein CASSGTGSVADGYTF.

The chain carries TRBV5-4 and TRBJ2-5; 9 bases are shared with TRBD2. CDR3 length equals 16 residues. Trimming removed 0 bases from V and 5 bases from J; junction bases left unmatched: 8. The germline V gene encodes CDR1 SGHNT and CDR2 YYREEE (reference sequence). CDR3 DNA sequence: TGTGCCAGCAGCTTGGGTAGCGGGAGTCGTTCGGAGACCCAGTACTTC. Translated, it gives CASSLGSGSRSETQYF.

This sequence joins TRBV30 and TRBJ1-5; D perhaps matches TRBD1 (5 bases). The CDR3 length is 13 residues. The germline CDR1 and CDR2 sequences are GTSNPN and SVGIG (reference sequence). V lost 1 base and J lost 7, with 11 bases in between. In DNA, the CDR3 is TGTGCCTGGAGTGGAGGGGTCAGACAGCCCCAGCATTTT. It specifies CAWSGGVRQPQHF.

This chain joins TRBV13 and TRBJ2-7, with a tentative D call TRBD1 (7 bases). V lost 3 bases, J lost 4 bases, and 13 bases lay in between. This CDR3 region has 14 residues. Germline V lookup: CDR1 PRHDT, CDR2 FYEKMQ (reference sequence). DNA of the CDR3: TGTGCCAGCAGCTTGGCAGGGGGAGGTTACGAGCAGTACTTC. Its translation is CASSLAGGGYEQYF. The full variable domain, with the rest looked up from reference TRBV13 and TRBJ2-7, is AAGVIQSPRHLIKEKRETATLKCYPIPRHDTVYWYQQGPGQDPQFLISFYEKMQSDKGSIPDRFSAQQFSDYHSELNMSSLELGDSALYFCASSLAGGGYEQYFGPGTRLTVT.

The CDR3 loop is CSVERVARNEQFF. In DNA form, the CDR3 reads TGCAGCGTTGAAAGGGTAGCGAGGAATGAGCAGTTCTTC. V usage is TRBV29-1 and J usage is TRBJ2-1; D perhaps matches TRBD2 (5 bases). The ends were cut back, 2 bases at V and 7 bases at J, with 12 bases in the middle. CDR1 is SQVTM, CDR2 ANQGSEA, per germline. This CDR3 comprises 13 residues.

The chain has TRBV25-1 and TRBJ1-5; D possibly corresponds to TRBD1 (5 bases). CDR1 is MGHDK, CDR2 SYGVNS, per germline. This CDR3 is 15 amino acids long. The germline V and J ends were trimmed by 1 base and 4 bases, with 11 bases remaining between them. CDR3 sequence (DNA): TGTGCCAGCAGTGAATTAGGTGAGGGGAATCAGCCCCAGCATTTT. Protein product: CASSELGEGNQPQHF.

A single count supports this clone. CDR3 residues: CASSFPSSGQFYGYTF. The DNA of the CDR3 is TGTGCCAGCAGTTTTCCTAGTTCGGGACAGTTCTATGGCTACACCTTC. The V and J genes are TRBV28 and TRBJ1-2, with TRBD1 matching over 7 bases. Losses at the gene ends were 3 bases for V and 4 bases for J; bases not matched to a gene: 11. CDR1 and CDR2 (germline): MDHEN, SYDVKM. This CDR3 is 16 amino acids long.

The chain combines TRBV11-2 with TRBJ1-3; the D is unclear. The CDR3 has 13 amino acids. Per the germline V gene, CDR1 is SGHAT and CDR2 is FQNNGV. V gave up 5 bases and J gave up 8 bases, with 13 bases separating them. The CDR3 bases are TGTGCCAGCAGCGAGATCCTCGGTCACACCATATATTTT. It specifies CASSEILGHTIYF.

The rearrangement links TRBV5-1 to TRBJ2-3; a weak D match, TRBD2 (6 bases). Trimming shortened V by 0 bases and J by 0 bases, and 11 bases separated the two germline ends. The CDR3 is made up of 16 amino acids. The germline V gene encodes CDR1 SGHRS and CDR2 YFSETQ. Here the CDR3 reads CASSLGAGPSTDTQYF. Here the CDR3 DNA reads TGCGCCAGCAGCTTGGGAGCGGGTCCTAGCACAGATACGCAGTATTTT.

This clone was seen a few times. CDR3 DNA sequence: TGTGCCAGCAGCTTCGGTAGCGGGAGGGTCACCGGGGAGCTGTTTTTT. Translating gives CASSFGSGRVTGELFF. The rearrangement uses TRBV7-2 and TRBJ2-2; 11 bases align to TRBD2. V lost 3 bases and J lost 4; bases outside the gene matches: 4. This CDR3 spans 16 amino acids. The V gene's germline CDR1 is SGHTA and CDR2 FQGNSA. Full variable domain (missing parts from reference TRBV7-2 and TRBJ2-2): GAGVSQSPSNKVTEKGKDVELRCDPISGHTALYWYRQSLGQGLEFLIYFQGNSAPDKSGLPSDRFSAERTGGSVSTLTIQRTQQEDSAVYLCASSFGSGRVTGELFFGEGSRLTVL.

The chain couples TRBV7-2 to TRBJ1-2; D is possibly TRBD1 (6 bases). The CDR3 has 15 amino acids. The V gene's germline CDR1 is SGHTA and CDR2 FQGNSA. V was trimmed by 7 bases and J by 1 base, leaving 16 bases between them. The CDR3 protein is CASTSQGGRNYGYTF. The DNA of the CDR3 is TGTGCCAGCACTTCCCAAGGGGGGCGTAACTATGGCTACACCTTC.

The rearrangement joins TRBV30 to TRBJ1-1; maybe TRBD1 (6 bases). From germline, CDR1 is GTSNPN and CDR2 SVGIG (reference sequence). CDR3 length: 13 amino acids. Trimming took 4 bases from V and 11 from J, leaving 20 bases between them. CDR3 in DNA: TGTGCCTGGAATATCGAGCGGCGACAGGCGGCTTTCTTT. It codes for CAWNIERRQAAFF.

The rearrangement joins TRBV18 to TRBJ2-7; D remains unclear. Germline V gene data show CDR1 as KGHSH and CDR2 as LQKENI. Trimming removed 3 bases at V and 0 bases at J, with 6 bases between. The CDR3 sequence is 13 residues long. The CDR3 coding sequence is TGTGCCAGCTCACCGCCGAGCTCCTACGAGCAGTACTTC. It is translated as CASSPPSSYEQYF.

This chain connects TRBV6-5 to TRBJ1-5, with 10 bases aligning to TRBD1. Germline V lookup: CDR1 MNHEY, CDR2 SVGAGI. V lost 6 bases to trimming and J lost 7 bases; unmatched junction nucleotides: 9. The CDR3 runs to 15 residues. The CDR3 DNA follows: TGTGCCAGCAGCCCGACAGGGGGCGAACGACAGCCCCAGCATTTT. The encoded protein is CASSPTGGERQPQHF.

V and J are TRBV5-1 and TRBJ2-5; the D gene is possibly TRBD2 (5 bases). The CDR3 spans 15 residues. V shed 0 bases and J shed 2 bases, with 11 bases lying between them. Germline V CDR1 and CDR2: SGHRS, YFSETQ. DNA for the CDR3: TGCGCCAGCAGCTTGGTCGGGATTGGGCAAGAGACCCAGTACTTC. Translated: CASSLVGIGQETQYF.

V usage is TRBV7-2 and J usage is TRBJ2-1; TRBD2 aligns across 11 bases. The CDR3 length is 16 residues. Germline loops: CDR1 SGHTA, CDR2 FQGNSA. The trim removed 5 bases at V and 4 bases at J, leaving 7 bases unmatched. CDR3: CASSPQGLAEYNEQFF. CDR3 nucleotides: TGTGCCAGCAGCCCCCAGGGACTAGCGGAATACAATGAGCAGTTCTTC.

The chain recombines TRBV5-1 with TRBJ2-4, with TRBD2 matching 7 bases. Germline trimming cut 0 bases from V and 4 bases from J; bases unmatched to any gene: 4. The CDR3 is 15 amino acids. The germline V gene encodes CDR1 SGHRS and CDR2 YFSETQ. The CDR3 DNA reads as TGCGCCAGCAGCTTGGGGGTTAGCGGGAAAAACATTCAGTACTTC. Translating it yields CASSLGVSGKNIQYF.

The V and J genes are TRBV5-1 and TRBJ1-4, with TRBD1 as a possible D gene (6 bases). V was trimmed by 4 bases and J by 2 bases, leaving 12 bases between them. Germline assignment: CDR1 SGHRS and CDR2 YFSETQ. The CDR3 runs to 15 residues. CDR3 residues: CASSTEGGTNEKLFF. CDR3 nucleotide sequence: TGCGCCAGCAGCACGGAAGGGGGGACTAATGAAAAACTGTTTTTT.

The chain links TRBV5-1 to TRBJ2-2, with D hard to call. There are 14 residues in the CDR3. Germline CDR1 reads SGHRS; CDR2 reads YFSETQ. V was trimmed by 4 bases and J by 0 bases, leaving 7 bases between them. The CDR3 protein is CASSPDANTGELFF. The CDR3 nucleotides read TGCGCCAGCAGCCCGGATGCGAACACCGGGGAGCTGTTTTTT.

The chain joins TRBV6-5 to TRBJ2-4, with D tentatively TRBD2 (7 bases). V lost 7 bases, J lost 6 bases, and 10 bases lay in between. Germline assignment: CDR1 MNHEY and CDR2 SVGAGI. The CDR3 is made up of 12 amino acids. The CDR3 sequence is CASKGGGNIQYF. The DNA of the CDR3 is TGTGCCAGCAAGGGAGGGGGAAACATTCAGTACTTC.

The chain uses TRBV9 and TRBJ2-7; D assignment may be TRBD1 or TRBD2 (5 bases each). Per germline, CDR1 SGDLS and CDR2 YYNGEE. V dropped 4 bases and J dropped 2 bases, with 16 bases sitting between them. The CDR3 is made up of 15 amino acids. The CDR3 nucleotides read TGTGCCAGCAGCCCCCTCGGGACCGCTACCTACGAGCAGTACTTC. Translating it yields CASSPLGTATYEQYF.